This is a list of T cell receptor beta chains from one sample in a study of cytomegalovirus exposure and HLA in healthy donors. The method was immunoSEQ multiplex PCR; TCRdb's version includes in-frame clones alone and lacks a portion of them. The sample has over 30,000 clones, around 80% seen once; the top ten hold approximately 4%. The specimen sequenced was PBMCs. These receptors all come from a woman between 18 and 29 years old in good health and CMV-seronegative. The CDR3 runs from the conserved cysteine through the conserved F or W. A D gene is named only where the DNA matches it firmly. For some rows the clone size is stated as once, few or many, or as a class when expanded; others skip it.

v_gene: TRBV6-5; j_gene: TRBJ1-4; d_gene: TRBD1; abundance: NA; CDR3nt: TGTGCCAGCAGCTTGCAGGGGGCGACTAATGAAAAACTGTTTTTT; CDR3aa: CASSLQGATNEKLFF
v_gene: TRBV7-6; j_gene: TRBJ1-3; d_gene: TRBD1; abundance: NA; CDR3nt: TGTGCCAGCCAAAAAACGGGGACAGCCGAAGGAAACACCATATATTTT; CDR3aa: CASQKTGTAEGNTIYF
v_gene: TRBV27; j_gene: TRBJ2-1; d_gene: NA; abundance: NA; CDR3nt: TGTGCCAGCAGTTTGTTCGGGGGTGGAAATGAGCAGTTCTTC; CDR3aa: CASSLFGGGNEQFF
v_gene: TRBV7-9; j_gene: TRBJ2-7; d_gene: TRBD2; abundance: NA; CDR3nt: TGTGCCAGCAGCTTAGGAGTAGCGGGAGTGGGCGAGCAGTACTTC; CDR3aa: CASSLGVAGVGEQYF
v_gene: TRBV5-1; j_gene: TRBJ1-6; d_gene: NA; abundance: NA; CDR3nt: TGCGCCAGCAGCTTGGTAGGGGGTAATAATTCACCCCTCAACTTT; CDR3aa: CASSLVGGNNSPLNF
v_gene: TRBV5-1; j_gene: TRBJ1-1; d_gene: NA; abundance: NA; CDR3nt: TGCGCCAGCAGCCCGACAGACTGGATGAACACTGAAGCTTTCTTT; CDR3aa: CASSPTDWMNTEAFF
v_gene: TRBV6-1; j_gene: TRBJ2-1; d_gene: TRBD2; abundance: NA; CDR3nt: TGTGCCAGCAGTGTTTCCAGCGGGGCCCTCTCCTACAATGAGCAGTTCTTC; CDR3aa: CASSVSSGALSYNEQFF
v_gene: TRBV5-8; j_gene: TRBJ2-2; d_gene: NA; abundance: NA; CDR3nt: TGTGCCAGCAGTCGGTCGGAGACGGGGGACACCGGGGAGCTGTTTTTT; CDR3aa: CASSRSETGDTGELFF
v_gene: TRBV6-5; j_gene: TRBJ2-2; d_gene: TRBD1; abundance: NA; CDR3nt: TGTGCCAGCAGTGGGGAGACAGGGGTTCCCGGGGAGCTGTTTTTT; CDR3aa: CASSGETGVPGELFF
v_gene: TRBV9; j_gene: TRBJ2-3; d_gene: NA; abundance: NA; CDR3nt: TGTGCCAGCAGCGTAGTTCAGGGGTTTGGGAACACAGATACGCAGTATTTT; CDR3aa: CASSVVQGFGNTDTQYF
v_gene: TRBV2; j_gene: TRBJ2-6; d_gene: NA; abundance: NA; CDR3nt: TGTGCCAGCAGTGCCGAGGGTTGGTCCCCTGGGGCCAACGTCCTGACTTTC; CDR3aa: CASSAEGWSPGANVLTF
v_gene: TRBV5-1; j_gene: TRBJ1-5; d_gene: NA; abundance: NA; CDR3nt: TGCGCCAGCAATATGGGTGCGGGGGGGCTGAATACGCAGCATTTT; CDR3aa: CASNMGAGGLNTQHF
v_gene: TRBV6-1; j_gene: TRBJ1-6; d_gene: TRBD1; abundance: NA; CDR3nt: TGTGCCAGCAGTGGACAGGGTAACTCCTATAATTCACCCCTCAACTTT; CDR3aa: CASSGQGNSYNSPLNF
v_gene: TRBV2; j_gene: TRBJ2-3; d_gene: NA; abundance: NA; CDR3nt: TGTGCCAGTACGATCTCCGCGAGCACAGATACGCAGTATTTT; CDR3aa: CASTISASTDTQYF
v_gene: TRBV28; j_gene: TRBJ2-7; d_gene: NA; abundance: few; CDR3nt: TGTGCCAGCTCCCTAGCTCCAAGTAGTTACGAGCAGTACTTC; CDR3aa: CASSLAPSSYEQYF
v_gene: TRBV18; j_gene: TRBJ1-1; d_gene: NA; abundance: NA; CDR3nt: TGTGCCAGCTCACCCTCAGGGCCGAACACTGAAGCTTTCTTT; CDR3aa: CASSPSGPNTEAFF
v_gene: TRBV6-1; j_gene: TRBJ1-6; d_gene: NA; abundance: NA; CDR3nt: TGTGCCAGCAGTGAAGGGAAATCGGGTAATTCACCCCTCCACTTT; CDR3aa: CASSEGKSGNSPLHF
v_gene: TRBV15; j_gene: TRBJ1-5; d_gene: NA; abundance: NA; CDR3nt: TGTGCCACCAGCACCAGGGTCGGCAATCAGCCCCAGCATTTT; CDR3aa: CATSTRVGNQPQHF
v_gene: TRBV5-1; j_gene: TRBJ2-7; d_gene: TRBD2; abundance: once; CDR3nt: TGCGCCAGCAGCTTGTTAGGTGTAGCGGGAGGGACCTACGAGCAGTACTTC; CDR3aa: CASSLLGVAGGTYEQYF
v_gene: TRBV5-4; j_gene: TRBJ2-4; d_gene: TRBD2; abundance: NA; CDR3nt: TGTGCCAGCAGCTTCCACGGGGGGGCCAAAAACATTCAGTACTTC; CDR3aa: CASSFHGGAKNIQYF
v_gene: TRBV21-1; j_gene: TRBJ1-1; d_gene: NA; abundance: NA; CDR3nt: TGTGCCAGCAGCAAGCTCGGGTTGAACACTGAAGCTTTCTTT; CDR3aa: CASSKLGLNTEAFF
v_gene: TRBV18; j_gene: TRBJ1-4; d_gene: NA; abundance: NA; CDR3nt: TGTGCCAGCTCACCTGGGCAGGGTAATGAAAAACTGTTTTTT; CDR3aa: CASSPGQGNEKLFF
v_gene: TRBV4-1; j_gene: TRBJ1-3; d_gene: TRBD1; abundance: NA; CDR3nt: TGCGCCAGCAGCCAAGAGGACAGGGGAAACACCATATATTTT; CDR3aa: CASSQEDRGNTIYF
v_gene: TRBV27; j_gene: TRBJ1-6; d_gene: NA; abundance: NA; CDR3nt: TGTGCCGCCAGGGGCTCTAATTCACCCCTCCACTTT; CDR3aa: CAARGSNSPLHF
v_gene: TRBV21-1; j_gene: TRBJ1-1; d_gene: NA; abundance: NA; CDR3nt: TGTGCCAGCAGCACGTACGCAACAGGGAAAGGGTCGAACACTGAAGCTTTCTTT; CDR3aa: CASSTYATGKGSNTEAFF
v_gene: TRBV27; j_gene: TRBJ1-2; d_gene: NA; abundance: NA; CDR3nt: TGTGCCAGCAGGTCCGACAGTCCTTATGGCTACACCTTC; CDR3aa: CASRSDSPYGYTF
v_gene: TRBV5-1; j_gene: TRBJ2-7; d_gene: TRBD2; abundance: NA; CDR3nt: TGCGCCAGCAGCAACAACCGCGGGAGTTTCTCCTACGAGCAGTACTTC; CDR3aa: CASSNNRGSFSYEQYF
v_gene: TRBV4-2; j_gene: TRBJ1-5; d_gene: TRBD1; abundance: NA; CDR3nt: TGTGCCAGCAGCCTGACAGGGCCCAATCAGCCCCAGCATTTT; CDR3aa: CASSLTGPNQPQHF
v_gene: TRBV7-9; j_gene: TRBJ1-2; d_gene: NA; abundance: NA; CDR3nt: TGTGCCAGCAGCTTGGGGGCCGGAACAGACTATGGCTACACCTTC; CDR3aa: CASSLGAGTDYGYTF
v_gene: TRBV25-1; j_gene: TRBJ2-1; d_gene: NA; abundance: few; CDR3nt: TGTGCCAGCATAGGAGACAATGAGCAGTTCTTC; CDR3aa: CASIGDNEQFF
v_gene: TRBV4-1; j_gene: TRBJ2-1; d_gene: TRBD2; abundance: NA; CDR3nt: TGCGCCAGCAGCCACCCTAGCGGGTACAATGAGCAGTTCTTC; CDR3aa: CASSHPSGYNEQFF
v_gene: TRBV9; j_gene: TRBJ2-3; d_gene: NA; abundance: NA; CDR3nt: TGTGCCAGCACCAAGACACCAGGGGCCCTCACAGATACGCAGTATTTT; CDR3aa: CASTKTPGALTDTQYF
v_gene: TRBV6-5; j_gene: TRBJ1-2; d_gene: NA; abundance: NA; CDR3nt: TGTGCCAGCAGGCACAGGGTTTATGGCTACACCTTC; CDR3aa: CASRHRVYGYTF
v_gene: TRBV19; j_gene: TRBJ1-2; d_gene: NA; abundance: NA; CDR3nt: TGTGCCAGTAGTATTTTGCCAGGGGCTGGCTACACCTTC; CDR3aa: CASSILPGAGYTF
v_gene: TRBV5-6; j_gene: TRBJ2-5; d_gene: NA; abundance: NA; CDR3nt: TGTGCCAGCAGCTCCGGGATCCAAAACGCAGAGACCCAGTACTTC; CDR3aa: CASSSGIQNAETQYF
v_gene: TRBV7-3; j_gene: TRBJ2-2; d_gene: NA; abundance: NA; CDR3nt: TGTGCCAGCAGCCCCCCCGACTCCCTCGGGGAGCTGTTTTTT; CDR3aa: CASSPPDSLGELFF
v_gene: TRBV6-5; j_gene: TRBJ2-2; d_gene: NA; abundance: NA; CDR3nt: TGTGCCAGCAGGTTGGGGGCGGACACCGGGGAGCTGTTTTTT; CDR3aa: CASRLGADTGELFF
v_gene: TRBV11-2; j_gene: TRBJ2-7; d_gene: NA; abundance: NA; CDR3nt: TGTGCCAGCAGCTCGGGACAAGGGCTCGAGCAGTACTTC; CDR3aa: CASSSGQGLEQYF
v_gene: TRBV7-9; j_gene: TRBJ2-7; d_gene: TRBD1; abundance: NA; CDR3nt: TGTGCCAGCAGCTGGGACAGGGGGGTAGTCGAGCAGTACTTC; CDR3aa: CASSWDRGVVEQYF
v_gene: TRBV9; j_gene: TRBJ2-1; d_gene: TRBD2; abundance: NA; CDR3nt: TGTGCCAGCAGCGCGCGCCGGCTAGCGGGAGGCCGCAATGAGCAGTTCTTC; CDR3aa: CASSARRLAGGRNEQFF
v_gene: TRBV19; j_gene: TRBJ2-1; d_gene: NA; abundance: NA; CDR3nt: TGTGCCAGTAGTCCAAGGACTTTTAATGAGCAGTTCTTC; CDR3aa: CASSPRTFNEQFF
v_gene: TRBV7-9; j_gene: TRBJ1-1; d_gene: TRBD1; abundance: NA; CDR3nt: TGTGCCAGCAGCTTAAACGGTCCAGGGGGCTACACTGAAGCTTTCTTT; CDR3aa: CASSLNGPGGYTEAFF
v_gene: TRBV7-3; j_gene: TRBJ2-3; d_gene: TRBD2; abundance: NA; CDR3nt: TGTGCCAGCAGCCCGGGGACTAGCGGTTCCACAGATACGCAGTATTTT; CDR3aa: CASSPGTSGSTDTQYF
v_gene: TRBV19; j_gene: TRBJ2-3; d_gene: TRBD2; abundance: NA; CDR3nt: TGTGCCAGTAGCCGGGGACTAGCGAGAGGCACAGATACGCAGTATTTT; CDR3aa: CASSRGLARGTDTQYF
v_gene: TRBV6-4; j_gene: TRBJ2-1; d_gene: NA; abundance: NA; CDR3nt: TGTGCCAGCAGTGTTGAGGTTAGCTCCTACAATGAGCAGTTCTTC; CDR3aa: CASSVEVSSYNEQFF
v_gene: TRBV5-4; j_gene: TRBJ2-1; d_gene: TRBD2; abundance: NA; CDR3nt: TGTGCCAGCAGCTTGACTAGCGGTTACAATGAGCAGTTCTTC; CDR3aa: CASSLTSGYNEQFF
v_gene: TRBV19; j_gene: TRBJ1-2; d_gene: TRBD1; abundance: NA; CDR3nt: TGTGCCAGTAGTAGCCGACAGGGAGGTGGCTATGGCTACACCTTC; CDR3aa: CASSSRQGGGYGYTF
v_gene: TRBV7-3; j_gene: TRBJ2-3; d_gene: TRBD1; abundance: once; CDR3nt: TGTGCCAGCAGCTCGGGACAGCTTTCGGATACGCAGTATTTT; CDR3aa: CASSSGQLSDTQYF
v_gene: TRBV27; j_gene: TRBJ2-7; d_gene: NA; abundance: NA; CDR3nt: TGTGCCAGCAGTTTATCGTGGGCAGATCCTCTCGAGCAGTACTTC; CDR3aa: CASSLSWADPLEQYF
v_gene: TRBV9; j_gene: TRBJ1-2; d_gene: NA; abundance: NA; CDR3nt: TGTGCCAGCAGCGTTCAGGCTAACTATGGCTACACCTTC; CDR3aa: CASSVQANYGYTF
v_gene: TRBV19; j_gene: TRBJ2-7; d_gene: TRBD1; abundance: NA; CDR3nt: TGTGCCAGTAGTCCAGGGGGTGCCTACGAGCAGTACTTC; CDR3aa: CASSPGGAYEQYF
v_gene: TRBV19; j_gene: TRBJ2-7; d_gene: TRBD1; abundance: NA; CDR3nt: TGTGCCAGTAGTATGCGGGACAGGGGCTCCTACGAGCAGTACTTT; CDR3aa: CASSMRDRGSYEQYF
v_gene: TRBV7-9; j_gene: TRBJ1-1; d_gene: NA; abundance: few; CDR3nt: TGTGCCAGCAGCCTGAACGCTGGCCCTCTGAACACTGAAGCTTTCTTT; CDR3aa: CASSLNAGPLNTEAFF
v_gene: TRBV28; j_gene: TRBJ2-7; d_gene: TRBD2; abundance: NA; CDR3nt: TGTGCCACGGGACTAGTTCTTTACGAGCAGTACTTC; CDR3aa: CATGLVLYEQYF
v_gene: TRBV6-1; j_gene: TRBJ2-2; d_gene: TRBD2; abundance: medium-sized; CDR3nt: TGTGCCAGTAAGCGGGAGGCTGGGGGCACCGGGGAGCTGTTTTTT; CDR3aa: CASKREAGGTGELFF
v_gene: TRBV7-9; j_gene: TRBJ2-2; d_gene: TRBD2; abundance: NA; CDR3nt: TGTGCCAGCAGCCCGAAGACTAGCAGGAACACCGGGGAGCTGTTTTTT; CDR3aa: CASSPKTSRNTGELFF
v_gene: TRBV2; j_gene: TRBJ1-1; d_gene: NA; abundance: NA; CDR3nt: TGTGCCAGCAGTGCAACAGGCTTGAACACTGAAGCTTTCTTT; CDR3aa: CASSATGLNTEAFF